What follows are 30 T cell receptor beta chains derived from one specimen sequenced in a study of cytomegalovirus exposure and HLA in healthy donors. The study ran its PCR with 60 Vbeta and 13 Jbeta primers. Assay used: immunoSEQ multiplex PCR; TCRdb lists only in-frame clones, some missing. The table shows under 250,000 clones, with around 80% occurring only once. The sequenced material came from PBMCs. These receptor sequences come from a man younger than 30 in good health and CMV-seronegative.

This chain links TRBV4-1 with TRBJ2-1, with D hard to call. Trimming shortened V by 0 bases and J by 3 bases, and 12 bases separated the two germline ends. Germline loops: CDR1 MGHRA, CDR2 YSYEKL. The CDR3 loop spans 16 amino acids. The CDR3 DNA is TGCGCCAGCAGCCAAGAGGAAAACAGTCTCTACAATGAGCAGTTCTTC. It encodes CASSQEENSLYNEQFF.

The V call is TRBV5-1, the J call TRBJ2-3; no definite D call. Germline CDR1 SGHRS, CDR2 YFSETQ. Trimming took 0 bases from V and 1 from J, leaving 6 bases between them. CDR3 length: 14 amino acids. CDR3 bases: TGCGCCAGCAGCTTGGCACTACGCACAGATACGCAGTATTTT. As protein: CASSLALRTDTQYF.

The CDR3 DNA reads as TGTGCCAGCAGCTTATCGGCTAGAGGCAATGAGCAGTTCTTC. As protein: CASSLSARGNEQFF. The chain links TRBV7-2 to TRBJ2-1; D ambiguous. The V end was cut by 2 bases, the J end by 6 bases, with 11 bases between. Germline loops: CDR1 SGHTA, CDR2 FQGNSA. This CDR3 is built from 14 residues.

J is TRBJ1-1 and V is TRBV19, with 8 bases identical to TRBD1. The CDR3 is 13 amino acids. Germline loops: CDR1 LNHDA, CDR2 SQIVND (reference sequence). Trimming cost V 5 bases and J 8 bases; bases outside gene matches: 7. This CDR3 reads CASSSGQASEAFF. The DNA for the CDR3 is TGTGCCAGTAGTTCGGGACAGGCGAGCGAAGCTTTCTTT.

The J gene is TRBJ2-7, the V gene TRBV2; possibly TRBD2 for D (6 bases). V was pared by 2 bases and J by 9 bases, with 23 bases between. Germline CDR1 is SNHLY and CDR2 is FYNNEI. The CDR3 has 16 amino acids. The CDR3 DNA sequence: TGTGCCAGCAGTGAAATTGGCCAGATAGCGGAGGAGGGGCAGTACTTC. This encodes CASSEIGQIAEEGQYF. The full variable domain, in which reference TRBV2 and TRBJ2-7 provide the parts outside the CDR3, is EPEVTQTPSHQVTQMGQEVILRCVPISNHLYFYWYRQILGQKVEFLVSFYNNEISEKSEIFDDQFSVERPDGSNFTLKIRSTKLEDSAMYFCASSEIGQIAEEGQYFGPGTRLTVT.

This chain joins TRBV19 and TRBJ2-7, with TRBD1 matching 10 bases. The CDR3 is 15 amino acids. Germline lookup yields CDR1 LNHDA and CDR2 SQIVND (reference sequence). With V trimmed by 5 bases and J by 3 bases, 7 bases remained unmatched. CDR3 sequence (DNA): TGTGCCAGTAGTGAGCCGGGACAGGGGATCTACGAGCAGTACTTC. It translates to CASSEPGQGIYEQYF.

J is TRBJ1-2 and V is TRBV5-6, with no clear D. V lost 4 bases, J lost 2 bases, and 12 bases lay in between. The CDR3 runs to 14 residues. Germline V gene data show CDR1 as SGHDT and CDR2 as YYEEEE. This chain's CDR3 is CASSAGVGNYGYTF. The CDR3 DNA sequence: TGTGCCAGCAGCGCGGGCGTCGGAAACTATGGCTACACCTTC.

A remark on this clone: This same CDR3 is encoded by further DNA sequences in the sample. The CDR3 DNA reads as TGTGCCAGCAGACTGGACTTGACCTACGAGCAGTACTTC. The encoded protein is CASRLDLTYEQYF. The V gene is TRBV2, the J gene TRBJ2-7, with D maybe TRBD2 (5 bases). The CDR3 extends over 13 amino acids. Germline loops: CDR1 SNHLY, CDR2 FYNNEI. V lost 6 bases, J lost 2 bases, and 11 bases lay in between.

This clone has only one observation. This chain uses TRBV14 with TRBJ2-5, with TRBD1 matching over 8 bases. The DNA end is more similar to TRBJ2-7, so the J call may be wrong. Looked up from germline, CDR1 is SGHDN and CDR2 is FVKESK. The CDR3 runs 15 residues. The DNA for the CDR3 is TGTGCCAGCAGCCGATCCGGGACAGGACTATACGAGCAGTACTTC. Its translation is CASSRSGTGLYEQYF.

V and J are TRBV4-1 and TRBJ1-5; D unclear. Looked up from germline, CDR1 is MGHRA and CDR2 is YSYEKL. There are 15 residues in the CDR3. Trimming took off 4 bases at V and 9 bases at J, with 19 bases between the two ends. The CDR3 region has the DNA TGCGCCAGCAGCCTATTGGTACCAAACCGGGGGCCCCAGCATTTT. It yields the protein CASSLLVPNRGPQHF.

This clone was detected once. The chain links TRBV15 to TRBJ2-6, with D possibly matching TRBD2 (5 bases). Trimming removed 3 bases from V and 0 bases from J, with 9 bases in between. The germline V gene encodes CDR1 LNHNV and CDR2 YYDKDF (reference sequence). CDR3 length: 16 residues. The CDR3 DNA reads TGTGCCACCAGCAGGAACCGGGACTCTGGGGCCAACGTCCTGACTTTC. This gives the protein CATSRNRDSGANVLTF.

This clone was detected once. The chain carries TRBV13 and TRBJ2-5; 8 nucleotides line up with TRBD1. Germline V gene data show CDR1 as PRHDT and CDR2 as FYEKMQ (reference sequence). The CDR3 spans 16 residues. The J segment lost 4 bases and the V segment lost 4 bases, leaving 11 bases of the junction unmatched. Here the CDR3 reads CASSSGGQGGIETQYF. The DNA of the CDR3 is TGTGCCAGCAGCTCAGGTGGACAGGGAGGCATAGAGACCCAGTACTTC.

This clone was observed a few times. The chain couples TRBV6-5 to TRBJ2-1; 8 bases are shared with TRBD2. V gave up 7 bases and J gave up 3 bases; unmatched junction bases: 8. Germline V gene sequence: CDR1 MNHEY, CDR2 SVGAGI. The CDR3 sequence is 15 residues long. CDR3 nucleotide sequence: TGTGCCAGCAATCCTGGTAGCGGGATCTACAATGAGCAGTTCTTC. This codes for CASNPGSGIYNEQFF.

This clone was seen more than once but under ten times. This chain joins TRBV30 and TRBJ1-1; D gene ambiguous. Trimming cost V 7 bases and J 6 bases, with 12 bases left between them. This CDR3 comprises 11 residues. Germline V CDR1 and CDR2: GTSNPN, SVGIG (reference sequence). CDR3: CALGLVSEAFF. In DNA, the CDR3 is TGTGCCTTAGGACTGGTCTCTGAAGCTTTCTTT. Full variable domain (outside the CDR3, taken from reference TRBV30 and TRBJ1-1): SQTIHQWPATLVQPVGSPLSLECTVEGTSNPNLYWYRQAAGRGLQLLFYSVGIGQISSEVPQNLSASRPQDRQFILSSKKLLLSDSGFYLCALGLVSEAFFGQGTRLTVV.

The chain recombines TRBV27 with TRBJ2-7, with 9 bases matching TRBD2. CDR3 size: 15 residues. Trimming took 0 bases from V and 6 from J; bases not matched to a gene: 6. CDR1 and CDR2 from the germline V gene are MNHEY and SMNVEV (reference sequence). CDR3 amino acids: CASSLSGGRAGEQYF. DNA for the CDR3: TGTGCCAGCAGTTTATCGGGCGGGAGGGCCGGCGAGCAGTACTTC.

The chain employs TRBV2 and TRBJ2-2, with a weak D call TRBD2 (6 bases). V lost 7 bases and J 0 bases, leaving 12 bases between the germline ends. This CDR3 has 15 residues. Germline V CDR1 and CDR2: SNHLY, FYNNEI. This chain's CDR3 is CASMRGGANTGELFF. Here the CDR3 DNA reads TGTGCCAGCATGAGAGGCGGGGCGAACACCGGGGAGCTGTTTTTT.

The rearrangement links TRBV6-1 to TRBJ2-7; TRBD1 aligns across 8 bases. The CDR3 loop spans 14 amino acids. The V gene end was trimmed by 5 bases and the J gene end by 2 bases; junction bases not matched to a gene: 5. Per the germline V gene, CDR1 is MNHNS and CDR2 is SASEGT. CDR3 in amino acids: CASSLDRVAYEQYF. CDR3 bases: TGTGCCAGCAGTCTGGACAGGGTGGCCTACGAGCAGTACTTC.

This clone was observed a few times. CDR3 DNA sequence: TGTGCCAGCAGGGGCGGACACATTAGCAATCAGCCCCAGCATTTT. Translating gives CASRGGHISNQPQHF. The chain is built from TRBV6-6 and TRBJ1-5; D possibly corresponds to TRBD1 (5 bases). The V end was cut by 6 bases, the J end by 0 bases, with 12 bases between. There are 15 residues in the CDR3. Germline V gene sequence: CDR1 MNHNY, CDR2 SVGAGI (reference sequence).

The chain uses TRBV6-5 and TRBJ2-7; D might be TRBD1 (5 bases). CDR1 is MNHEY and CDR2 is SVGAGI in the germline V gene. The CDR3 has 12 residues. V lost 8 bases and J 1 base, leaving 9 bases between the germline ends. The CDR3 DNA is TGTGCCAGCCAGACAGATTCCTACGAGCAGTACTTC. Its translation is CASQTDSYEQYF.

The chain employs TRBV5-1 and TRBJ1-2, with TRBD1 as a possible D gene (5 bases). Trimming shortened V by 4 bases and J by 8 bases, and 12 bases separated the two germline ends. CDR3 length: 12 residues. Looked up from germline, CDR1 is SGHRS and CDR2 is YFSETQ. The CDR3 sequence is CASSRGGTGYTF. The DNA for the CDR3 is TGCGCCAGCAGCCGAGGAGGGACCGGCTACACCTTC.

Turning to this clone: The sample carries other DNA sequences with the same CDR3. The chain joins TRBV12-2 to TRBJ2-7; the table's D call, TRBD2, was not checked against the DNA. TRBV12-2 is flagged as a pseudogene. The CDR3 runs 16 residues. DNA of the CDR3: TGTGCAAGTCGCTTGCGACTAGCGGCTTCCTCCTACGAGCAGTACTTC. Its protein is CASRLRLAASSYEQYF.

The chain has TRBV27 and TRBJ2-7, with TRBD2 identical over 13 bases. CDR1 is MNHEY, CDR2 SMNVEV, per germline (reference sequence). The CDR3 extends over 18 amino acids. J gave up 0 bases and V 7 bases, and 12 bases lay outside the gene matches. CDR3 sequence reads: CASTPGTSGKRSSYEQYF. The CDR3 nucleotides read TGTGCCAGCACTCCCGGGACTAGCGGGAAAAGAAGCTCCTACGAGCAGTACTTC.

The chain combines TRBV27 with TRBJ1-6, with unresolved D. CDR3 length: 15 amino acids. Trimming removed 7 bases from V and 7 bases from J, with 17 bases in between. Germline V gives CDR1 MNHEY, CDR2 SMNVEV (reference sequence). CDR3 bases: TGTGCCAGCACCCCGGGCGGGGTCCGGAATTCACCCCTCCACTTT. The encoded protein is CASTPGGVRNSPLHF.

This clone has a single count. The junction differs from germline at one of its ends, possibly a read error. This chain uses TRBV6-1 with TRBJ2-7; 9 nucleotides match TRBD1. The CDR3 extends over 13 amino acids. CDR1 and CDR2 (germline): MNHNS, SASEGT. The CDR3 is CVSSGTGSHEQYF. CDR3 bases: TGTGTCAGCAGTGGGACAGGGTCTCATGAGCAGTACTTC.

This clone appeared a single time. This chain connects TRBV27 to TRBJ1-1; D gene unclear. V lost 8 bases to trimming and J lost 3 bases, with 16 bases between them. This CDR3 is 14 amino acids long. Per germline, CDR1 MNHEY and CDR2 SMNVEV (reference sequence). The CDR3, as DNA: TGTGCCAGCGGGGAGGGAGGATGGGACACTGAAGCTTTCTTT. The encoded protein is CASGEGGWDTEAFF.

This sequence joins TRBV19 and TRBJ2-1; a possible D gene is TRBD1 (6 bases). Germline V gene lookup returns CDR1 LNHDA and CDR2 SQIVND (reference sequence). The CDR3 extends over 14 amino acids. V lost 6 bases to trimming and J lost 2 bases, with 11 bases between them. The CDR3 region is CASSPGTTYNEQFF. The CDR3 bases are TGTGCCAGTAGCCCGGGGACAACCTACAATGAGCAGTTCTTC. Full variable domain (missing parts from reference TRBV19 and TRBJ2-1): DGGITQSPKYLFRKEGQNVTLSCEQNLNHDAMYWYRQDPGQGLRLIYYSQIVNDFQKGDIAEGYSVSREKKESFPLTVTSAQKNPTAFYLCASSPGTTYNEQFFGPGTRLTVL.

V gene TRBV10-3 combines with J gene TRBJ1-1, with TRBD1 matching over 10 bases. The V and J ends lost 4 bases and 6 bases, in that order; junction bases with no gene match: 8. Per germline, CDR1 ENHRY and CDR2 SYGVKD. The CDR3 extends over 15 amino acids. CDR3 region: CAISAPTGGAAEAFF. The CDR3 bases are TGTGCCATCAGTGCCCCGACAGGGGGCGCGGCTGAAGCTTTCTTT.

This chain connects TRBV5-1 to TRBJ2-2; TRBD1 might be the D (5 bases). The V end lost 2 bases, the J end lost 0 bases, and 8 bases lay between the germline ends. CDR1 and CDR2 (germline): SGHRS, YFSETQ. The CDR3 has 15 amino acids. The CDR3 DNA reads TGCGCCAGCAGCTTAGACAGTGCGAACACCGGGGAGCTGTTTTTT. Translation: CASSLDSANTGELFF.

The chain is built from TRBV30 and TRBJ2-3; D is possibly TRBD2 (6 bases). The CDR3 runs to 15 residues. Per the germline V gene, CDR1 is GTSNPN and CDR2 is SVGIG (reference sequence). The V end was cut by 1 base, the J end by 3 bases, with 14 bases between. The CDR3 sequence is CAWSGGEENTDTQYF. The CDR3 DNA reads as TGTGCCTGGAGTGGCGGGGAGGAGAATACAGATACGCAGTATTTT.

This sequence joins TRBV18 and TRBJ2-3, with a possible D match to TRBD1 (5 bases). The V end lost 0 bases, the J end lost 4 bases, and 8 bases lay between the germline ends. Germline loops: CDR1 KGHSH, CDR2 LQKENI. This CDR3 is 14 amino acids long. In nucleotides, the CDR3 is TGTGCCAGCTCACCACCGGGGCAGTCAGATACGCAGTATTTT. It codes for CASSPPGQSDTQYF.